This T cell receptor beta chain was captured in a study of radiotherapy plus CTLA-4 blockade in lung cancer. Study in general: Objective response was observed in around a sixth of patients, and disease control in around 31%.

Overall study results and limits: In blood, early T cell clone dynamics reportedly predicted response best, together with interferon-beta. Radiotherapy plus ipilimumab was followed by expansion in blood of tumor-derived TCR clones.

Repertoires were generated with immunoSEQ multiplex PCR, while TCRdb's copy carries only in-frame clones and drops some. The profile shows fewer than 95,000 clones, under 90% of them singletons. Note on this clone: Its antigen is currently unknown.

Focal radiation with ipilimumab CTLA-4 blockade was given to patients with chemo-refractory metastatic non-small-cell lung cancer. The CDR3 covers 15 residues. The ends were cut back, 4 bases at V and 6 bases at J, with 19 bases in the middle. CDR1 SGHTA and CDR2 FQGNSA come from the germline V gene. This receptor was identified in a human donor with non-small cell lung cancer who had stable disease on radiotherapy plus ipilimumab. This material consisted of peripheral blood, taken from a patient treated with radiotherapy plus ipilimumab. The rearrangement links TRBV7-2 to TRBJ2-7; D is perhaps TRBD1 (6 bases). The CDR3 DNA sequence: TGTGCCAGCAGCTATACCGGGACATCGAGGGGCGAGCAGTACTTC. Protein sequence: CASSYTGTSRGEQYF.